Following are 3 T cell receptor beta chains from one sample sequenced in a study of neurological immune-mediated disorders. In TCRdb, the 5' RACE reads were re-called with MiXCR into one record per CDR3 protein. The sample shows tens of thousands of distinct CDR3 sequences, about 4.1% of them seen only once. The sequenced sample consisted of PBMCs. These receptor sequences come from a man aged 25 to 40 with multiple sclerosis.

This clonotype was observed at least ten times. This chain uses TRBV5-1 with TRBJ2-2; 9 bases agree with TRBD2. Germline lookup yields CDR1 SGHRS and CDR2 YFSETQ. This CDR3 is built from 15 residues. V trimming: 4 bases; J trimming: 6 bases; junction bases outside the gene matches: 7. The CDR3 loop is CASSTTAGGPGELFF. CDR3 nucleotide sequence: TGCGCCAGCAGCACGACGGCGGGGGGGCCCGGGGAGCTGTTTTTT. The full variable domain, its missing parts supplied by reference TRBV5-1 and TRBJ2-2, is KAGVTQTPRYLIKTRGQQVTLSCSPISGHRSVSWYQQTPGQGLQFLFEYFSETQRNKGNFPGRFSGRQFSNSRSEMNVSTLELGDSALYLCASSTTAGGPGELFFGEGSRLTVL.

This clonotype has a count of ten or more. The chain recombines TRBV5-8 with TRBJ1-6; TRBD1 agrees at 8 bases. The CDR3 loop spans 15 amino acids. From germline, CDR1 is SGHTS and CDR2 YDEGEE. With 5 bases clipped from V and 7 bases from J, the junction kept 8 bases outside the gene matches. The CDR3 reads CASRTPGTGNSPLHF. The CDR3 bases are TGTGCCAGCAGGACCCCCGGGACAGGAAATTCACCCCTCCACTTT.

This clonotype was counted ten times or more. A junction end diverges from the germline sequence, so it may reflect a read error. V is TRBV28 and J is TRBJ1-5; D gene unclear. In germline, CDR1 is MDHEN, CDR2 SYDVKM. There are 12 residues in the CDR3. The CDR3 coding sequence is TGTGCCAGCAGTTTAAGCAATCAGCCCCAGAATTTT. Amino acids: CASSLSNQPQNF. The variable domain in full, with the rest retrieved from reference TRBV28 and TRBJ1-5, is DVKVTQSSRYLVKRTGEKVFLECVQDMDHENMFWYRQDPGLGLRLIYFSYDVKMKEKGDIPEGYSVSREKKERFSLILESASTNQTSMYLCASSLSNQPQNFGDGTRLSIL.